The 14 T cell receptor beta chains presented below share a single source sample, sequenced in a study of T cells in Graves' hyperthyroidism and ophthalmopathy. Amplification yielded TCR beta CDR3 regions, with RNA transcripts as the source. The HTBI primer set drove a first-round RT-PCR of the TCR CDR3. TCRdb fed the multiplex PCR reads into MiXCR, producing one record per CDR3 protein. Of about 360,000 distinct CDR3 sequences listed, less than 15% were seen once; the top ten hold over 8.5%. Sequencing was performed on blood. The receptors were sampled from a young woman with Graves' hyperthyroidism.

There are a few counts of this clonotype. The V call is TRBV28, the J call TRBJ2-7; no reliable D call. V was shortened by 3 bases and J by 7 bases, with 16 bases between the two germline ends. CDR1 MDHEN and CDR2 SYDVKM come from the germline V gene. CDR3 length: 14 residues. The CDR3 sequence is CASSFISFSGEQYF. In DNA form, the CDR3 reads TGTGCCAGCAGTTTTATTTCCTTTTCGGGTGAGCAGTACTTC.

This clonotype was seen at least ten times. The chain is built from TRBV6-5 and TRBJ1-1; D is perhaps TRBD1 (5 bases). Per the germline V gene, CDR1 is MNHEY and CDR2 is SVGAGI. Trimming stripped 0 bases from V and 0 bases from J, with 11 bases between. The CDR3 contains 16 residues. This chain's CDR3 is CASSYSGVLMNTEAFF. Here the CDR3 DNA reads TGTGCCAGCAGTTACTCGGGGGTTTTAATGAACACTGAAGCTTTCTTT.

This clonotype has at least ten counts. In DNA form, the CDR3 reads TGTGCCTGGAGTGTGTATCCACACGCCGGGGCTTTCTTT. Encoded protein: CAWSVYPHAGAFF. The V call is TRBV30, the J call TRBJ1-1, with D uncertain. V was clipped by 0 bases and J by 11 bases, with 16 bases between them. Germline V gene sequence: CDR1 GTSNPN, CDR2 SVGIG (reference sequence). The CDR3 extends over 13 amino acids.

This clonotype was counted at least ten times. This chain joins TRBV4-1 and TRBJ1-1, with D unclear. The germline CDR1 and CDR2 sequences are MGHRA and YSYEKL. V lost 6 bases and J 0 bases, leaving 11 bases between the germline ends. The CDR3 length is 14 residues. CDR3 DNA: TGCGCCAGCAGTAACAGAGCGATGAACACTGAAGCTTTCTTT. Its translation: CASSNRAMNTEAFF.

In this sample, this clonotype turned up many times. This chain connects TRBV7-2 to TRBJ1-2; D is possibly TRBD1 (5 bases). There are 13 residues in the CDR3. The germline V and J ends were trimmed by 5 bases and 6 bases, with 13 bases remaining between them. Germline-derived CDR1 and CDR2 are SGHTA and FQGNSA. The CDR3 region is CASSTYQGDGYTF. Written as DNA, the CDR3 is TGTGCCAGCAGCACCTATCAAGGGGATGGCTACACCTTC. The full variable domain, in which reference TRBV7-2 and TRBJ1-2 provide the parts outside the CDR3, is GAGVSQSPSNKVTEKGKDVELRCDPISGHTALYWYRQSLGQGLEFLIYFQGNSAPDKSGLPSDRFSAERTGGSVSTLTIQRTQQEDSAVYLCASSTYQGDGYTFGSGTRLTVV.

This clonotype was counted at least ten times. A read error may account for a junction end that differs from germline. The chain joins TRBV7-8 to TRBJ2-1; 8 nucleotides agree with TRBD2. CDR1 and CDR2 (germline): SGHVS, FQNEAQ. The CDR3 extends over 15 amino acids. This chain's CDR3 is CASSLDSGTYIEQFF. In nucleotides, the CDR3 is TGTGCCAGCAGCTTAGATAGCGGGACCTACATTGAGCAGTTCTTC.

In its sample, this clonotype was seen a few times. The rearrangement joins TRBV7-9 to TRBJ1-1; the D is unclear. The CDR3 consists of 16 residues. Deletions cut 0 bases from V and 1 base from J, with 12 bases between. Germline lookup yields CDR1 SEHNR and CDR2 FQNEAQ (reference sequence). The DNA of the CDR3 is TGTGCCAGCAGCTTAGCTCTATGGCAGAAGAACACTGAAGCTTTCTTT. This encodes CASSLALWQKNTEAFF.

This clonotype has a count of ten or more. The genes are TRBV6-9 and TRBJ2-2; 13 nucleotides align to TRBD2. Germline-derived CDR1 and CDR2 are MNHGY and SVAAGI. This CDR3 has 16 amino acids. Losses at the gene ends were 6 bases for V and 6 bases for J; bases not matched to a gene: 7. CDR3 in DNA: TGTGCCAGCAGGGGACTAGCGGGAACCATCGCCGGGGAGCTGTTTTTT. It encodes CASRGLAGTIAGELFF.

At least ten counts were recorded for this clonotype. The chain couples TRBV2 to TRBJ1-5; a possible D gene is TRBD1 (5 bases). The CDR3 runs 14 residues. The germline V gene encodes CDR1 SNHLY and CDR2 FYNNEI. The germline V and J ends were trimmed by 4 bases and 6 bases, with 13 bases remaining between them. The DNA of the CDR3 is TGTGCCAGCAGTGTTGGGGAGGGGCCTCAGCCCCAGCATTTT. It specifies CASSVGEGPQPQHF.

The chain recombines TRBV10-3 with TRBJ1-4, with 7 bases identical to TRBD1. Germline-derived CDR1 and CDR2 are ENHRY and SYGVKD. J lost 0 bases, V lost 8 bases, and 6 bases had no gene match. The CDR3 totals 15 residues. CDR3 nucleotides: TGTGCCATCGAACCCGGGACAGCAACTAATGAAAAACTGTTTTTT. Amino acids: CAIEPGTATNEKLFF.

The CDR3 loop reads CASSDSERQESNQPQHF. CDR3 in DNA: TGTGCCAGCAGTGACTCAGAGAGGCAGGAAAGCAATCAGCCCCAGCATTTT. This chain joins TRBV6-4 and TRBJ1-5; no firm D call. V dropped 0 bases and J dropped 1 base, with 13 bases sitting between them. Germline V gene lookup returns CDR1 MRHNA and CDR2 SNTAGT. The CDR3 is 17 residues long.

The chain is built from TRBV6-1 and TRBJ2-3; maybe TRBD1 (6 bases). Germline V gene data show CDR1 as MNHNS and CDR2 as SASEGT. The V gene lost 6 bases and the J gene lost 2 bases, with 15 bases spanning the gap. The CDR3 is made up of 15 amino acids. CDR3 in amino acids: CASSSQGFLTDTQYF. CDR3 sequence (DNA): TGTGCCAGCAGCTCTCAGGGGTTTCTCACAGATACGCAGTATTTT.

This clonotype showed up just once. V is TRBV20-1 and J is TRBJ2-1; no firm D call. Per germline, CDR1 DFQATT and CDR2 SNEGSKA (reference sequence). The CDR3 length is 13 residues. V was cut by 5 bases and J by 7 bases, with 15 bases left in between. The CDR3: CSAPPWARNEQFF. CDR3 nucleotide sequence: TGCAGTGCTCCCCCTTGGGCCAGGAATGAGCAGTTCTTC.

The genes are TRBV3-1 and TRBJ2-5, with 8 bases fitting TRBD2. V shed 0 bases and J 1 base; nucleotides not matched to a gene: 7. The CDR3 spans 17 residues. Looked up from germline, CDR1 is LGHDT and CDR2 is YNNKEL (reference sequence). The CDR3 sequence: CASSQDLSAGGQETQYF. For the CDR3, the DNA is TGTGCCAGCAGCCAAGATCTATCGGCGGGAGGCCAAGAGACCCAGTACTTC.